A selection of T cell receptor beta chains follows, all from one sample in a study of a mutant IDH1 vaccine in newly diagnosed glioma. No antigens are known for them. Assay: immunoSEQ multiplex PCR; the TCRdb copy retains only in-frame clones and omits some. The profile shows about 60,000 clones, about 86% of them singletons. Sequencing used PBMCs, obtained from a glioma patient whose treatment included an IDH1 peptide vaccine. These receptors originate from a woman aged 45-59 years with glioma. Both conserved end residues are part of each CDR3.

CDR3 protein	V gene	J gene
CASSRIASTGAYGYTF	TRBV7-6	TRBJ1-2
CASSLASRYQGYTEAFF	TRBV5-1	TRBJ1-1
CASSTDGYNSPLHF	TRBV27	TRBJ1-6
CASSVDVARASEEETQYF	TRBV9	TRBJ2-5
CASSRLVSGGAVNEQFF	TRBV28	TRBJ2-1
CASSQDSRSTGNQPQHF	TRBV4-3	TRBJ1-5
CASSPRTDYGYTF	TRBV9	TRBJ1-2
CASSKGAGVSEQYF	TRBV2	TRBJ2-7
CASSMTGGNTEAFF	TRBV7-9	TRBJ1-1
CASSLALFQGASTGELFF	TRBV5-5	TRBJ2-2
CASSLETVTDTQYF	TRBV5-1	TRBJ2-3
CASSQGGTSGRGETQYF	TRBV4-1	TRBJ2-5
CASSLGLRQGSEGELFF	TRBV5-6	TRBJ2-2
CASSATGRQETQYF	TRBV9	TRBJ2-5
CASSLKGNTEAFF	TRBV5-1	TRBJ1-1
CASASPQSSTDTQYF	TRBV12-5	TRBJ2-3
CASSPGGPGQGIMDTNYGYTF	TRBV28	TRBJ1-2
CASSEGIYDREKLFF	TRBV6-1	TRBJ1-4
CASSLGGYNYGYTF	TRBV5-4	TRBJ1-2
CASSVEPQPNYGYTF	TRBV9	TRBJ1-2
CASSSATSGGRNEQFF	TRBV6-7	TRBJ2-1
CASSQDRGQGLGQPQHF	TRBV4-1	TRBJ1-5
CASRDSLERAFF	TRBV2	TRBJ1-1
CASTAFPRETQYF	TRBV2	TRBJ2-5
CASSLVGRTSGTDTQYF	TRBV4-1	TRBJ2-3
CSVEMSSGVFSYNEQFF	TRBV29-1	TRBJ2-1
CASSQDFTEGGYGYTF	TRBV4-3	TRBJ1-2
CSVEPRRQDYGYTF	TRBV29-1	TRBJ1-2
CAWSVASVIRSYF	TRBV30	TRBJ2-3
CASSPWTGGLTNTEAFF	TRBV9	TRBJ1-1
CASSFTGAGTDTQYF	TRBV5-1	TRBJ2-3
CASSLVRETQYF	TRBV5-1	TRBJ2-5
CAISRLAGGTYEQYF	TRBV10-3	.
CASSIVRSGPGELFF	TRBV19	TRBJ2-2
CASSLYWDSSYEQYF	TRBV11-3	TRBJ2-7
CASSLRGTQAGTEAFF	TRBV7-2	TRBJ1-1
CATRLGDTEAFF	TRBV19	TRBJ1-1
CASSLGAANMNTEAFF	TRBV27	TRBJ1-1
CASSPGGFLAKNIQYF	TRBV19	TRBJ2-4
CASSYSIGTEAFF	TRBV6-5	TRBJ1-1
CASSFDYRGTEAFF	TRBV7-9	TRBJ1-1
CASSLALGANVLTF	TRBV7-9	TRBJ2-6
CASSEDLWDGYTF	TRBV9	TRBJ1-2
CASSLDRGRDQPQHF	TRBV11-2	TRBJ1-5
CASSLTASTDTQYF	TRBV11-3	TRBJ2-3
CASSSRLAGGGEQFF	TRBV5-1	TRBJ2-1
CATSRDRGPYEQYF	TRBV15	TRBJ2-7
CASSLGQTAYNEQFF	TRBV7-9	TRBJ2-1
CASSSGGLLYTF	TRBV11-3	TRBJ1-2
CASSLEYQMNTEAFF	TRBV11-3	TRBJ1-1
CASSYGTGLTEAFF	TRBV19	TRBJ1-1
CSVEAMDSYEQYF	TRBV29-1	TRBJ2-7
CASSLTVLQPQHF	TRBV27	TRBJ1-5